A single sample gave rise to the 28 T cell receptor beta chains below, sequenced in a study of T cells in Graves' hyperthyroidism and ophthalmopathy. Amplification targeted TCR beta CDR3 regions from RNA transcripts. The HTBI primer set served for first-round RT-PCR of the TCR CDR3. TCRdb fed the multiplex PCR reads into MiXCR, producing one record per CDR3 protein. The data hold about 350,000 distinct CDR3 sequences, with around a sixth observed a single time. The source material was blood. The receptors were sampled from a woman aged 40 to 50 with Graves' ophthalmopathy.

This clonotype was detected ten times or more. The chain has TRBV20-1 and TRBJ2-7; TRBD2 matches at 13 bases. This CDR3 is built from 16 residues. The germline V gene encodes CDR1 DFQATT and CDR2 SNEGSKA (reference sequence). Trimming took 4 bases from V and 2 from J; bases not matched to a gene: 8. CDR3 DNA sequence: TGCAGTGCTAACGACCGGACTAGCGGGAGAACCTACGAGCAGTACTTC. Its translation is CSANDRTSGRTYEQYF.

There are many counts of this clonotype. V is TRBV9 and J is TRBJ2-2, with no clear D. This CDR3 contains 13 residues. Trimming shortened V by 4 bases and J by 6 bases, and 10 bases separated the two germline ends. Germline lookup yields CDR1 SGDLS and CDR2 YYNGEE. The DNA of the CDR3 is TGTGCCAGCAGCATCCACAGCTCCGGGGAGCTGTTTTTT. Protein: CASSIHSSGELFF.

This clonotype was detected ten times or more. This chain links TRBV28 with TRBJ2-7; no clear D. V was pared by 4 bases and J by 3 bases, with 10 bases between. CDR3 length: 13 residues. CDR1 MDHEN and CDR2 SYDVKM come from the germline V gene. The CDR3 nucleotides are TGTGCCAGCAGTTATACACTTAGCTACGAGCAGTACTTC. Translated, it gives CASSYTLSYEQYF. Full variable domain (rest looked up from reference TRBV28 and TRBJ2-7): DVKVTQSSRYLVKRTGEKVFLECVQDMDHENMFWYRQDPGLGLRLIYFSYDVKMKEKGDIPEGYSVSREKKERFSLILESASTNQTSMYLCASSYTLSYEQYFGPGTRLTVT.

The chain couples TRBV3-1 to TRBJ1-2; D gene uncertain. The germline V gene encodes CDR1 LGHDT and CDR2 YNNKEL (reference sequence). The CDR3 loop spans 14 amino acids. Trimming stripped 1 base from V and 6 bases from J, with 12 bases between. CDR3 loop: CASSQGRSDDGYTF. The CDR3 bases are TGTGCCAGCAGCCAAGGTAGATCCGACGATGGCTACACCTTC.

This clonotype has at least ten counts. The CDR3 DNA sequence: TGCGCCAGCAGCCAAGATCGAGCCCAGGGGGTTGGAGAGCAGTACTTC. This translates into CASSQDRAQGVGEQYF. The chain links TRBV4-3 to TRBJ2-7, with 7 bases identical to TRBD1. The CDR3 consists of 16 residues. Germline values: CDR1 LGHNA, CDR2 YSLEER. V lost 0 bases and J lost 7; bases outside the gene matches: 12.

This clonotype was found once. This chain connects TRBV6-1 to TRBJ1-6; D is unresolved. V lost 6 bases to trimming and J lost 6 bases, with 9 bases between them. CDR3 length equals 13 residues. In germline, CDR1 is MNHNS, CDR2 SASEGT. The DNA for the CDR3 is TGTGCCAGCAGCCTTACGACTAATTCACCCCTCCACTTT. As protein: CASSLTTNSPLHF.

V usage is TRBV29-1 and J usage is TRBJ1-1; 7 bases map to TRBD1. V was clipped by 3 bases and J by 1 base; unmatched bases: 2. Per germline, CDR1 SQVTM and CDR2 ANQGSEA. The CDR3 has 13 residues. The CDR3 loop reads CSVEDRRNTEAFF. DNA for the CDR3: TGCAGCGTTGAGGACAGGAGGAACACTGAAGCTTTCTTT.

Here the CDR3 DNA reads TGCGCCAGCAGCTCGGTACAGACCTACGAGCAGTACTTC. Protein sequence: CASSSVQTYEQYF. The V and J genes are TRBV5-1 and TRBJ2-7; D remains ambiguous. The CDR3 spans 13 residues. CDR1 SGHRS and CDR2 YFSETQ come from the germline V gene. Trimming removed 3 bases from V and 2 bases from J, with 9 bases in between.

The chain couples TRBV28 to TRBJ2-5; perhaps D is TRBD1 or TRBD2 (7 bases each). This CDR3 comprises 14 residues. Trimming cost V 4 bases and J 5 bases, with 14 bases left between them. Per the germline V gene, CDR1 is MDHEN and CDR2 is SYDVKM. Written as DNA, the CDR3 is TGTGCCAGCAGTTCTGACAGGGAGGGGGAGACCCAGTACTTC. It is translated as CASSSDREGETQYF.

This clonotype was detected ten times or more. V usage is TRBV12-5 and J usage is TRBJ2-7, with D tentatively TRBD2 (6 bases). The CDR3 runs 14 residues. The germline CDR1 and CDR2 sequences are LGHNT and FRNRAP. V shed 7 bases and J shed 3 bases, with 16 bases lying between them. Here the CDR3 DNA reads TGTGCTAGTGAAGCGACTAGAATCCGCTACGAGCAGTACTTC. Translation gives CASEATRIRYEQYF.

The sample holds many counts of this clonotype. The chain combines TRBV2 with TRBJ2-5; a possible D gene is TRBD1 (7 bases). The CDR3 extends over 16 amino acids. Trimming took 3 bases from V and 3 from J, leaving 17 bases between them. Germline CDR1 SNHLY, CDR2 FYNNEI. Here the CDR3 reads CASSETRAGGKETQYF. The DNA for the CDR3 is TGTGCCAGCAGTGAGACCCGCGCAGGGGGGAAAGAGACCCAGTACTTC.

This clonotype occurred a few times. V is TRBV6-5 and J is TRBJ2-5, with 10 bases identical to TRBD2. CDR1 is MNHEY and CDR2 is SVGAGI in the germline V gene. The CDR3 extends over 15 amino acids. The V and J ends lost 6 bases and 5 bases, in that order; junction bases with no gene match: 9. The CDR3 loop is CASRIAGGVRETQYF. Here the CDR3 DNA reads TGTGCCAGCAGAATAGCGGGGGGTGTGCGGGAGACCCAGTACTTC.

This clonotype was observed many times. The chain combines TRBV12-5 with TRBJ2-7; TRBD2 might be the D (5 bases). From germline, CDR1 is LGHNT and CDR2 FRNRAP. With 0 bases removed from V and 2 bases from J, the gap between germline ends came to 11 bases. This CDR3 has 15 residues. CDR3 bases: TGTGCTAGTGGTTTGGTAAGCGGTGGCACCTACGAGCAGTACTTC. Encoded protein: CASGLVSGGTYEQYF.

In the case of this clonotype: A single base separates this from a much larger clone, so it may be a read error. V is TRBV12-3 or TRBV12-4 and J is TRBJ2-7, with D perhaps TRBD1 (5 bases). The CDR3 totals 15 residues. Trimming took 5 bases from V and 1 from J, leaving 15 bases between them. CDR3 coding DNA: TGTGCCAGCAGTCCGCACCGAAAGGGGTCCTACGAGCAGTACTTC. This encodes CASSPHRKGSYEQYF.

This clonotype came up many times. The junction and the germline gene differ at one end; a read error may be behind it. The rearrangement joins TRBV7-8 to TRBJ2-7, with D maybe TRBD1 (5 bases). Germline V gene data show CDR1 as SGHVS and CDR2 as FQNEAQ. The length of the CDR3 is 12 residues. The CDR3 here is CASSLASGKNFF. CDR3 bases: TGTGCCAGCAGCTTAGCGTCAGGGAAAAATTTCTTC.

There are many counts of this clonotype. This chain joins TRBV6-5 and TRBJ1-2, with D possibly TRBD1 on 6 matching bases. Deletions cut 6 bases from V and 8 bases from J, with 13 bases between. The CDR3 totals 12 residues. The germline V gene has CDR1 MNHEY and CDR2 SVGAGI. This CDR3 reads CASRPGVGGYTF. Written as DNA, the CDR3 is TGTGCCAGCAGACCAGGGGTGGGAGGCTACACCTTC.

In this sample, this clonotype turned up many times. V is TRBV5-1 and J is TRBJ2-5, with no clear D. Germline-derived CDR1 and CDR2 are SGHRS and YFSETQ. V lost 0 bases and J 5 bases, leaving 14 bases between the germline ends. The CDR3 consists of 15 residues. Here the CDR3 reads CASSLDPPPVETQYF. CDR3 coding DNA: TGCGCCAGCAGCTTGGACCCACCTCCTGTCGAGACCCAGTACTTC. Looking up the rest from reference TRBV5-1 and TRBJ2-5 gives the full variable domain: KAGVTQTPRYLIKTRGQQVTLSCSPISGHRSVSWYQQTPGQGLQFLFEYFSETQRNKGNFPGRFSGRQFSNSRSEMNVSTLELGDSALYLCASSLDPPPVETQYFGPGTRLLVL.

There are many counts of this clonotype. The J gene is TRBJ2-5, the V gene TRBV4-1; possible D gene TRBD1, 6 bases. CDR1 is MGHRA, CDR2 YSYEKL, per germline. The CDR3 totals 14 residues. Trimming removed 2 bases at V and 5 bases at J, with 12 bases between. CDR3 nucleotide sequence: TGCGCCAGCAGCCAACCTGACAGGCCGGAGACCCAGTACTTC. This codes for CASSQPDRPETQYF.

This clonotype was seen many times. The V call is TRBV5-1, the J call TRBJ1-2, with D hard to call. Trimming pared 0 bases from V and 5 bases from J, leaving 8 bases between. This CDR3 has 13 amino acids. CDR1 is SGHRS and CDR2 is YFSETQ in the germline V gene. Here the CDR3 DNA reads TGCGCCAGCAGCTTGGCCGCGGGATATGGCTACACCTTC. It codes for CASSLAAGYGYTF.

This clonotype was picked up one time. The chain has TRBV28 and TRBJ2-5; 7 bases align to TRBD1. This CDR3 has 15 residues. The ends lost 4 bases at V and 0 bases at J; junction bases unmatched: 5. Per germline, CDR1 MDHEN and CDR2 SYDVKM. CDR3 nucleotides: TGTGCCAGCAGTTCATTGGGACAGTACCAAGAGACCCAGTACTTC. Residues: CASSSLGQYQETQYF.

This clonotype showed up many times. The V and J genes are TRBV5-1 and TRBJ2-7; the match to TRBD2 covers 8 bases. The CDR3 covers 14 residues. Trimming took 4 bases from V and 2 from J; bases not matched to a gene: 5. CDR1 and CDR2 from the germline V gene are SGHRS and YFSETQ. The chain's CDR3 is CASSNGTRTYEQYF. The CDR3 region has the DNA TGCGCCAGCAGCAACGGGACTAGGACCTACGAGCAGTACTTC.

The chain couples TRBV6-1 to TRBJ1-5; D may be TRBD1 (6 bases). Germline lookup yields CDR1 MNHNS and CDR2 SASEGT. V gave up 5 bases and J gave up 6 bases, with 8 bases separating them. This CDR3 comprises 12 residues. In DNA form, the CDR3 reads TGTGCCAGCAGTAGGGGGATTCAGCCCCAGCATTTT. This gives the protein CASSRGIQPQHF.

This clonotype was seen at least ten times. The rearrangement links TRBV6-1 to TRBJ2-7; 7 positions agree with TRBD1. The length of the CDR3 is 15 residues. J was trimmed by 2 bases and V by 5 bases; bases with no gene match: 9. Germline assignment: CDR1 MNHNS and CDR2 SASEGT. The CDR3 nucleotides read TGTGCCAGCAGTCAGACAGGGTTGTCGACCTACGAGCAGTACTTC. This gives the protein CASSQTGLSTYEQYF.

The table lists this clonotype with many counts. This rearrangement joins TRBV29-1 to TRBJ2-4, with D maybe TRBD2 (6 bases). Germline CDR1 and CDR2: SQVTM and ANQGSEA. V was clipped by 1 base and J by 4 bases, with 11 bases between them. The CDR3 length is 14 residues. The CDR3: CSVEGGGGKNIQYF. For the CDR3, the DNA is TGCAGCGTTGAAGGTGGTGGAGGGAAAAACATTCAGTACTTC. The entire variable domain, with the rest obtained from reference TRBV29-1 and TRBJ2-4, is as follows: SAVISQKPSRDICQRGTSLTIQCQVDSQVTMMFWYRQQPGQSLTLIATANQGSEATYESGFVIDKFPISRPNLTFSTLTVSNMSPEDSSIYLCSVEGGGGKNIQYFGAGTRLSVL.

J is TRBJ2-3 and V is TRBV4-1; no clear D. CDR1 and CDR2 from the germline V gene are MGHRA and YSYEKL. This CDR3 is built from 14 residues. Trimming removed 4 bases at V and 4 bases at J, with 12 bases between. CDR3 region: CASSPLLAADTQYF. Here the CDR3 DNA reads TGCGCCAGCAGCCCTCTCTTGGCCGCAGATACGCAGTATTTT.

This clonotype was detected many times. This chain joins TRBV24-1 and TRBJ2-2; 12 bases line up with TRBD2. The CDR3 is made up of 16 amino acids. In germline, CDR1 is KGHDR, CDR2 SFDVKD. V lost 4 bases and J lost 7; bases outside the gene matches: 6. DNA of the CDR3: TGTGCCACCAGTGACACTAGCGGGAGGCATGTCGGGGAGCTGTTTTTT. Its protein is CATSDTSGRHVGELFF.

The chain couples TRBV28 to TRBJ1-2, with 10 nucleotides matching TRBD1. Germline trimming cut 5 bases from V and 4 bases from J; bases unmatched to any gene: 10. Germline V gene data show CDR1 as MDHEN and CDR2 as SYDVKM. This CDR3 spans 16 amino acids. The CDR3 is CASSGTGTGASYGYTF. CDR3 sequence (DNA): TGTGCCAGCAGTGGCACGGGGACAGGGGCGAGCTATGGCTACACCTTC.

This clonotype was counted once. In this CDR3 the conserved last residue, phenylalanine or tryptophan, is missing, so a read error is likely. The DNA is omitted, as the CDR3 cannot be located on it reliably, and the CDR3 follows TCRdb's listing. The chain combines TRBV28 with TRBJ1-1; the D segment call TRBD1 is taken from the table without a DNA check. Germline CDR1 is MDHEN and CDR2 is SYDVKM. The CDR3 numbers 12 amino acids, ends counted. CDR3 loop: CASSFFGTEIHL.